The 27 T cell receptor beta chains presented below share a single source sample, sequenced in a study of T cells in Graves' hyperthyroidism and ophthalmopathy. TCR beta CDR3 regions were amplified from RNA transcripts. First-round RT-PCR with HTBI primers amplified the TCR CDR3 region. MiXCR, applied by TCRdb to the multiplex PCR reads, yields one record per CDR3 protein. The table lists 300,000 to 450,000 distinct CDR3 sequences, more than 14% of them singletons. What was sequenced was blood. The receptors come from a woman aged 25 to 39 with Graves' ophthalmopathy.

This clonotype was detected many times. CDR3: CASSLPGRQYF. DNA of the CDR3: TGTGCCAGCAGTCTTCCCGGGAGGCAGTACTTC. V is TRBV28 and J is TRBJ2-7; possible D gene TRBD2, 6 bases. The germline V gene has CDR1 MDHEN and CDR2 SYDVKM. Trimming left V 5 bases short and J 9 bases short, with 11 bases between. The CDR3 has 11 residues. Full variable domain (remainder filled in from reference TRBV28 and TRBJ2-7): DVKVTQSSRYLVKRTGEKVFLECVQDMDHENMFWYRQDPGLGLRLIYFSYDVKMKEKGDIPEGYSVSREKKERFSLILESASTNQTSMYLCASSLPGRQYFGPGTRLTVT.

Details on this clonotype: A much larger clone differs from this one at a single base, so this may be a read error. The genes are TRBV5-6 and TRBJ1-1, with 9 bases aligning to TRBD1. Germline V lookup: CDR1 SGHDT, CDR2 YYEEEE. The length of the CDR3 is 13 residues. CDR3 nucleotide sequence: TGTGCCAGCAGCCACGACAGGGGGACTGAAGCTCTCTTT. It specifies CASSHDRGTEALF.

This clonotype was found many times. J is TRBJ1-3 and V is TRBV9; D gene unclear. With 0 bases removed from V and 0 bases from J, the gap between germline ends came to 7 bases. CDR1 and CDR2 from the germline V gene are SGDLS and YYNGEE. This CDR3 spans 15 amino acids. CDR3 residues: CASSVEGNSGNTIYF. The CDR3 nucleotides read TGTGCCAGCAGCGTAGAGGGAAACTCTGGAAACACCATATATTTT.

This clonotype was counted many times. This chain connects TRBV6-1 to TRBJ1-1, with 8 bases that match TRBD1. J was trimmed by 4 bases and V by 5 bases; bases with no gene match: 12. This CDR3 contains 16 residues. Germline CDR1 and CDR2: MNHNS and SASEGT. Here the CDR3 reads CASSTPLRTGTTEAFF. The CDR3 nucleotides are TGTGCCAGCAGTACTCCCCTCCGGACAGGGACCACTGAAGCTTTCTTT.

The V and J genes are TRBV18 and TRBJ2-7, with D unclear. This CDR3 comprises 14 residues. The V gene lost 2 bases and the J gene lost 3 bases, with 11 bases spanning the gap. The germline V gene encodes CDR1 KGHSH and CDR2 LQKENI. The CDR3 nucleotides are TGTGCCAGCTCACCAGGCGACTTGTACTACGAGCAGTACTTC. It yields the protein CASSPGDLYYEQYF.

This clonotype was seen ten or more times. The CDR3 sequence is CASSVTGTSSYEQYF. CDR3 nucleotide sequence: TGTGCCAGCAGCGTAACCGGGACTAGCAGCTACGAGCAGTACTTC. The chain couples TRBV9 to TRBJ2-7; 9 bases match TRBD2. Germline V lookup: CDR1 SGDLS, CDR2 YYNGEE. Trimming cost V 1 base and J 3 bases; bases outside gene matches: 5. CDR3 length: 15 residues.

This clonotype was counted at least ten times. The V call is TRBV4-1, the J call TRBJ1-6; D remains unclear. Trimming pared 0 bases from V and 0 bases from J, leaving 9 bases between. Looked up from germline, CDR1 is MGHRA and CDR2 is YSYEKL. The CDR3 runs 17 residues. The CDR3, as DNA: TGCGCCAGCAGCCAAGAAAGGGATAGCTCCTATAATTCACCCCTCCACTTT. Encoded protein: CASSQERDSSYNSPLHF.

The V and J genes are TRBV13 and TRBJ2-1, with D possibly matching TRBD2 (6 bases). Trimming stripped 4 bases from V and 10 bases from J, with 17 bases between. The CDR3 sequence is 14 residues long. Per germline, CDR1 PRHDT and CDR2 FYEKMQ (reference sequence). CDR3 region: CASSYHLGTWEQFF. As DNA, the CDR3 is TGTGCCAGCAGCTACCACTTGGGGACTTGGGAGCAGTTCTTC.

This clonotype was observed many times. The gene calls are TRBV6-1 and TRBJ2-3; D call uncertain. Germline loops: CDR1 MNHNS, CDR2 SASEGT. V was shortened by 5 bases and J by 4 bases, with 10 bases between the two germline ends. The CDR3 is 13 amino acids. CDR3 in amino acids: CASSFSPPDTQYF. CDR3 DNA sequence: TGTGCCAGCAGTTTTTCGCCCCCAGATACGCAGTATTTT.

The chain joins TRBV20-1 to TRBJ2-7; TRBD1 matches at 7 bases. Germline V lookup: CDR1 DFQATT, CDR2 SNEGSKA (reference sequence). J gave up 4 bases and V 4 bases, and 16 bases lay outside the gene matches. The CDR3 runs to 16 residues. CDR3 bases: TGCAGTGCTAACCTGCAACGAAGGACAGGCGAGTACGAGCAGTACTTC. Its protein is CSANLQRRTGEYEQYF.

This clonotype was seen many times. This chain joins TRBV28 and TRBJ2-4, with D maybe TRBD1 (5 bases). Trimming shortened V by 2 bases and J by 1 base, and 9 bases separated the two germline ends. CDR3 length equals 15 residues. Germline V gene lookup returns CDR1 MDHEN and CDR2 SYDVKM. CDR3 loop: CASSLQGNAKNIQYF. The DNA for the CDR3 is TGTGCCAGCAGTTTACAGGGTAATGCCAAAAACATTCAGTACTTC.

The V and J genes are TRBV2 and TRBJ2-7, with TRBD2 matching 10 bases. There are 14 residues in the CDR3. Germline V gene sequence: CDR1 SNHLY, CDR2 FYNNEI. The V segment lost 6 bases and the J segment 6 bases; nucleotides outside the gene matches: 8. The CDR3 loop reads CASRTSSGGREQYF. CDR3 DNA: TGTGCCAGCAGAACCTCTAGCGGGGGTCGCGAGCAGTACTTC. The full variable domain, with the rest looked up from reference TRBV2 and TRBJ2-7, is EPEVTQTPSHQVTQMGQEVILRCVPISNHLYFYWYRQILGQKVEFLVSFYNNEISEKSEIFDDQFSVERPDGSNFTLKIRSTKLEDSAMYFCASRTSSGGREQYFGPGTRLTVT.

This clonotype was seen ten or more times. The chain combines TRBV20-1 with TRBJ2-2; 9 nucleotides match TRBD2. This CDR3 is 15 amino acids long. The germline gives CDR1 DFQATT, CDR2 SNEGSKA (reference sequence). Germline trimming cut 6 bases from V and 6 bases from J; bases unmatched to any gene: 11. DNA for the CDR3: TGCAGTGCCAAATCGGGACTAGCCGGAGCCGGGGAGCTGTTTTTT. This translates into CSAKSGLAGAGELFF.

The V call is TRBV28, the J call TRBJ2-3, with D tentatively TRBD2 (5 bases). The germline CDR1 and CDR2 sequences are MDHEN and SYDVKM. V shed 3 bases and J shed 1 base, with 14 bases lying between them. The CDR3 runs to 16 residues. CDR3 DNA sequence: TGTGCCAGCAGTTTTGAAGGAGGTTATGGCACAGATACGCAGTATTTT. The encoded protein is CASSFEGGYGTDTQYF.

This clonotype showed up many times. V is TRBV28 and J is TRBJ2-3, with TRBD1 matching over 7 bases. V lost 4 bases, J lost 2 bases, and 9 bases stayed unmatched. Germline-derived CDR1 and CDR2 are MDHEN and SYDVKM. The CDR3 has 16 residues. CDR3 sequence (DNA): TGTGCCAGCAGTTCCAGGGACAGAAGGGCCACAGATACGCAGTATTTT. Translation: CASSSRDRRATDTQYF.

The rearrangement uses TRBV7-3 and TRBJ2-3, with D possibly matching TRBD2 (5 bases). Germline CDR1 reads SGHTA; CDR2 reads FQGTGA. V lost 0 bases and J lost 5, with 12 bases in between. There are 15 residues in the CDR3. For the CDR3, the DNA is TGTGCCAGCAGCTTAACGGGCGGGTCCGGAGATACGCAGTATTTT. Amino acid sequence: CASSLTGGSGDTQYF.

In this sample, this clonotype turned up many times. As DNA, the CDR3 is TGTGCCAGCAGTTACCAGGGTTTGGTCTATGGCTACACCTTC. This gives the protein CASSYQGLVYGYTF. The rearrangement joins TRBV6-2 or TRBV6-3 to TRBJ1-2, with D maybe TRBD1 (5 bases). CDR3 length: 14 amino acids. Trimming stripped 2 bases from V and 4 bases from J, with 11 bases between. Germline V CDR1 and CDR2: MNHEY, SVGEGT.

This clonotype has ten or more counts. The J gene is TRBJ2-1, the V gene TRBV20-1; TRBD1 agrees at 10 bases. Trimming cost V 5 bases and J 0 bases; bases outside gene matches: 7. CDR3 length equals 16 residues. Germline V gene lookup returns CDR1 DFQATT and CDR2 SNEGSKA (reference sequence). This CDR3 is CSALDRGVSSYNEQFF. CDR3 nucleotide sequence: TGCAGTGCTTTGGACAGGGGGGTGTCCTCCTACAATGAGCAGTTCTTC.

This clonotype was counted a few times. The chain employs TRBV2 and TRBJ2-2; no firm D call. CDR1 SNHLY and CDR2 FYNNEI come from the germline V gene. The length of the CDR3 is 12 residues. V was cut by 3 bases and J by 9 bases, with 8 bases left in between. CDR3 coding DNA: TGTGCCAGCAGTGATGGTAGCCGGGAGCTGTTTTTT. Encoded protein: CASSDGSRELFF.

This clonotype was detected many times. V gene TRBV4-2 combines with J gene TRBJ2-5, with D possibly being TRBD1 (5 bases). The V end was cut by 4 bases, the J end by 3 bases, with 9 bases between. This CDR3 has 13 amino acids. The germline V gene encodes CDR1 LGHNA and CDR2 YNFKEQ. The CDR3: CASSPTEKETQYF. CDR3 DNA sequence: TGTGCCAGCAGCCCGACAGAAAAAGAGACCCAGTACTTC.

At least ten counts were recorded for this clonotype. The V and J genes are TRBV28 and TRBJ2-7, with no clear D. The germline V and J ends were trimmed by 6 bases and 0 bases, with 6 bases remaining between them. The germline V gene has CDR1 MDHEN and CDR2 SYDVKM. The CDR3 spans 12 residues. The CDR3 sequence: CASSLVSYEQYF. DNA for the CDR3: TGTGCCAGCAGCTTAGTCTCCTACGAGCAGTACTTC. The whole variable domain, filled in from reference TRBV28 and TRBJ2-7, reads DVKVTQSSRYLVKRTGEKVFLECVQDMDHENMFWYRQDPGLGLRLIYFSYDVKMKEKGDIPEGYSVSREKKERFSLILESASTNQTSMYLCASSLVSYEQYFGPGTRLTVT.

This clonotype has a count of ten or more. The chain links TRBV11-3 to TRBJ2-7, with no clear D. The CDR3 has 11 amino acids. Per the germline V gene, CDR1 is SGHNT and CDR2 is YENEEA. V was cut by 4 bases and J by 5 bases, with 6 bases left in between. This CDR3 is CASSSSHEQYF. In DNA form, the CDR3 reads TGTGCCAGCAGCTCCTCGCACGAGCAGTACTTC.

This clonotype was seen ten or more times. The J gene is TRBJ1-5, the V gene TRBV9; no firm D call. The CDR3 has 14 residues. Germline assignment: CDR1 SGDLS and CDR2 YYNGEE. With 5 bases removed from V and 1 base from J, the gap between germline ends came to 10 bases. CDR3 DNA: TGTGCCAGCAGTGCCGGTCCGAGCAATCAGCCCCAGCATTTT. Encoded protein: CASSAGPSNQPQHF.

Here the CDR3 reads CASSQDRTGVIQPQHF. CDR3 bases: TGCGCCAGCAGCCAAGATCGAACAGGGGTGATTCAGCCCCAGCATTTT. J is TRBJ1-5 and V is TRBV4-1, with 7 bases matching TRBD1. Germline V gives CDR1 MGHRA, CDR2 YSYEKL. The length of the CDR3 is 16 residues. The trim removed 0 bases at V and 6 bases at J, leaving 8 bases unmatched.

The count of this clonotype is one. As DNA, the CDR3 is TGCAGTGCTAGAGTAGTAAGAGGGACTGACAACTATGGCTACACCTTC. It encodes CSARVVRGTDNYGYTF. The chain recombines TRBV20-1 with TRBJ1-2; tentative D call: TRBD1 (5 bases). Germline V CDR1 and CDR2: DFQATT, SNEGSKA (reference sequence). Trimming stripped 1 base from V and 2 bases from J, with 17 bases between. The CDR3 length is 16 residues.

This clonotype was counted a few times. This sequence may be a read error, since a much larger clone differs from it by one base. This chain connects TRBV7-9 to TRBJ1-4; D is undetermined. The germline V and J ends were trimmed by 5 bases and 0 bases, with 13 bases remaining between them. The germline CDR1 and CDR2 sequences are SEHNR and FQNEAQ (reference sequence). The CDR3 loop spans 16 amino acids. CDR3 region: CASSRSPRATNEKLFF. The CDR3 region has the DNA TGTGCCAGCAGCCGATCCCCCCGGGCAACTAATGAAAAACTGTTTTTT.

This clonotype was detected many times. V is TRBV28 and J is TRBJ2-1, with 8 bases lining up with TRBD1. The length of the CDR3 is 12 residues. Germline CDR1 MDHEN, CDR2 SYDVKM. For the CDR3, the DNA is TGTGCGACGGACAGGGACGCCAATGAGCAGTTCTTC. The encoded protein is CATDRDANEQFF.